This passage covers 5 T cell receptor beta chains from one sample sequenced in a study of beta chain features in type 1 diabetes. Investigators reverse transcribed all isolated RNA, so they sequenced expressed TCRB transcripts. Profiling relied on immunoSEQ multiplex PCR, and the TCRdb table lists in-frame clones only, not all of them. Of more than 300,000 clones listed, roughly 8% are singletons. The material sequenced was central memory CD4+ T cells from blood. The receptors originated from a woman aged 18-30 years in good health.

Only a few counts were recorded for this clone. The rearrangement joins TRBV7-9 to TRBJ2-1; unclear D gene. CDR1 is SEHNR and CDR2 is FQNEAQ in the germline V gene (reference sequence). This CDR3 is 13 amino acids long. Trimming took off 2 bases at V and 6 bases at J, with 8 bases between the two ends. The CDR3 bases are TGTGCCAGCAGCTTATCGGGCAGCAATGAGCAGTTCTTC. Its translation: CASSLSGSNEQFF.

The gene calls are TRBV27 and TRBJ2-3; D gene uncertain. The CDR3 covers 18 residues. Trimming cost V 8 bases and J 4 bases, with 28 bases left between them. The germline V gene encodes CDR1 MNHEY and CDR2 SMNVEV (reference sequence). The CDR3 region is CASAPRVGIGSRADTQYF. CDR3 coding DNA: TGTGCCAGCGCTCCCCGCGTGGGAATCGGTTCTCGGGCAGATACGCAGTATTTT.

The chain has TRBV21-1 and TRBJ1-3. TRBV21-1 is given as a pseudogene. The CDR3 has 13 residues. The CDR3 DNA reads TGTGCCAGCCACTTAGACTCTGGAAACACCATATATTTT. Its translation is CASHLDSGNTIYF.

This clone was seen at least ten times. The rearrangement uses TRBV6-6 and TRBJ2-5; D not certain. V was pared by 4 bases and J by 4 bases, with 7 bases between. The CDR3 extends over 12 amino acids. Germline V CDR1 and CDR2: MNHNY, SVGAGI (reference sequence). In nucleotides, the CDR3 is TGTGCCAGCAGTTCTCCAGGAGAGACCCAGTACTTC. Amino acids: CASSSPGETQYF.

A few counts support this clone. The V and J genes are TRBV7-9 and TRBJ2-1, with 7 bases matching TRBD1. The germline V gene encodes CDR1 SEHNR and CDR2 FQNEAQ (reference sequence). The V segment lost 6 bases and the J segment 9 bases; nucleotides outside the gene matches: 8. This CDR3 contains 13 residues. CDR3 region: CASSLQQGFEQFF. The CDR3, as DNA: TGTGCCAGCAGTCTCCAACAGGGGTTTGAGCAGTTCTTC.